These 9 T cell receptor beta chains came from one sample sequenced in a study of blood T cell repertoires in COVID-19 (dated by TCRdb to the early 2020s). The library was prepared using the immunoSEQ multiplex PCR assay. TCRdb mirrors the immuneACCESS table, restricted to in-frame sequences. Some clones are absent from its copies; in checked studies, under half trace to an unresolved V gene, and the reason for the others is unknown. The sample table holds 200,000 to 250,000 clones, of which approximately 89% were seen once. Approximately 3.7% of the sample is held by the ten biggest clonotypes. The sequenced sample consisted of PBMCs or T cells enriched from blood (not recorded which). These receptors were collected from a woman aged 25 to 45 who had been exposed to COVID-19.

CDR3 loop: CASSLRGENTEAFF. CDR3 DNA: TGCGCCAGCAGCTTACGGGGAGAGAACACTGAAGCTTTCTTT. The chain couples TRBV5-1 to TRBJ1-1, with D unresolved. CDR3 length: 14 amino acids. Germline V gene sequence: CDR1 SGHRS, CDR2 YFSETQ. The V and J ends lost 2 bases and 1 base respectively, with 9 bases between them.

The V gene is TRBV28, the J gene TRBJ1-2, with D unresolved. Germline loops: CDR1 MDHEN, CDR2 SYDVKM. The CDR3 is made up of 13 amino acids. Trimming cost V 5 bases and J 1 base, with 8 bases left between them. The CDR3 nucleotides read TGTGCCAGCAGTCTCAGCGGTAACTATGGCTACACCTTC. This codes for CASSLSGNYGYTF.

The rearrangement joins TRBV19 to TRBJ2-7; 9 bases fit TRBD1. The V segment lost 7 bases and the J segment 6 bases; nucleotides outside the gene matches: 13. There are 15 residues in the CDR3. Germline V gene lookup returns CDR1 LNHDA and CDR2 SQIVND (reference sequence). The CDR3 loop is CASKPGTGRVGEQYF. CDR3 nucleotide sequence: TGTGCCAGTAAGCCCGGGACAGGGAGAGTGGGCGAGCAGTACTTC.

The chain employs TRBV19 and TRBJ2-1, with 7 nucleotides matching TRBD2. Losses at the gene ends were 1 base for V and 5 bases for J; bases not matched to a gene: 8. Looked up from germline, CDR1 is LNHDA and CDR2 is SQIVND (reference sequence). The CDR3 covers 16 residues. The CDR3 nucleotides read TGTGCCAGTAGTATAGTAGGCGGGAGAATCGACAATGAGCAGTTCTTC. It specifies CASSIVGGRIDNEQFF.

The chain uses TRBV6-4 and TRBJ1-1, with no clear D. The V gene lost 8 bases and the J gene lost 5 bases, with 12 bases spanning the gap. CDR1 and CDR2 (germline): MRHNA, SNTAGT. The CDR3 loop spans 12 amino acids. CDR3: CASGRPGTEAFF. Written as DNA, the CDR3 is TGTGCCAGCGGGAGACCTGGTACTGAAGCTTTCTTT.

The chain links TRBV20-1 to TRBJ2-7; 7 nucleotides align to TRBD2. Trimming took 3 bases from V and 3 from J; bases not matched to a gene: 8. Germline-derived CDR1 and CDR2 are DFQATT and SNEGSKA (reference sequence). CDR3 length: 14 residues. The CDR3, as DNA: TGCAGTGCTAGTGTGGCGGGAGACATCTACGAGCAGTACTTC. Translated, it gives CSASVAGDIYEQYF.

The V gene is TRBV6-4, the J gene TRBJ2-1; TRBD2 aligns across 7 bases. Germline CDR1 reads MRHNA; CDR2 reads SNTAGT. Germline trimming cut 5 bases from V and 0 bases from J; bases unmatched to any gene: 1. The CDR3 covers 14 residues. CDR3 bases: TGTGCCAGCAGTCCTAGCGGCTCCTACAATGAGCAGTTCTTC. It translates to CASSPSGSYNEQFF.

CDR3 protein: CASSQIGLAGANEQFF. The DNA of the CDR3 is TGTGCCAGCAGCCAAATAGGTCTAGCGGGCGCTAATGAGCAGTTCTTC. The chain recombines TRBV3-1 (or the pseudogene TRBV3-2) with TRBJ2-1, with TRBD2 identical over 8 bases. The germline CDR1 and CDR2 sequences are LGHDT and YNNKEL (reference sequence). The CDR3 totals 16 residues. V trimming: 2 bases; J trimming: 7 bases; junction bases outside the gene matches: 10.

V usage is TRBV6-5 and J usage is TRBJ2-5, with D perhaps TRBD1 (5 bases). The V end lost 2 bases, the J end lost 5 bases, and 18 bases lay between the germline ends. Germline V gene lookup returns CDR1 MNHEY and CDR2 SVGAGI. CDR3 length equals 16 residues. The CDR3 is CASSYQGGQGFETQYF. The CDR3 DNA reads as TGTGCCAGCAGTTACCAGGGTGGGCAGGGTTTTGAGACCCAGTACTTC.